Listed here are 12 T cell receptor beta chains from one sample, sequenced in a study of technical replicates of blood from a handful of donors. Libraries were prepared by immunoSEQ multiplex PCR; TCRdb keeps only in-frame clonotypes and omits some of them. Of about 80,000 clones listed, over 75% are singletons. The material sequenced was T cells isolated from PBMCs. The origin of the receptors is a human donor in good health.

The rearrangement links TRBV29-1 to TRBJ2-7, with 7 bases that match TRBD1. Trimming removed 4 bases from V and 2 bases from J; junction bases left unmatched: 2. This CDR3 region has 12 residues. Germline loops: CDR1 SQVTM, CDR2 ANQGSEA. CDR3 protein: CSVAGTAYEQYF. DNA for the CDR3: TGCAGCGTTGCCGGGACAGCCTACGAGCAGTACTTC.

This chain joins TRBV4-3 and TRBJ2-7; 10 bases fit TRBD2. V gave up 0 bases and J gave up 2 bases; unmatched junction bases: 13. Germline V gene lookup returns CDR1 LGHNA and CDR2 YSLEER. CDR3 length equals 19 residues. CDR3 sequence: CASSQEGGLAAFPAYEQYF. The DNA of the CDR3 is TGCGCCAGCAGCCAAGAAGGAGGACTAGCGGCCTTCCCCGCCTACGAGCAGTACTTC.

This rearrangement joins TRBV28 to TRBJ2-7, with D tentatively TRBD2 (6 bases). The CDR3 sequence is 14 residues long. Trimming removed 3 bases at V and 1 base at J, with 10 bases between. Germline V gene data show CDR1 as MDHEN and CDR2 as SYDVKM. As DNA, the CDR3 is TGTGCCAGCAGTTTCCCCGCGGGGTCCTACGAGCAGTACTTC. This sequence encodes CASSFPAGSYEQYF.

The chain combines TRBV27 with TRBJ1-5; D might be TRBD1 (5 bases). The germline V gene encodes CDR1 MNHEY and CDR2 SMNVEV (reference sequence). Deletions cut 2 bases from V and 7 bases from J, with 9 bases between. The CDR3 is made up of 13 amino acids. The CDR3 sequence is CASSLGGKQPQHF. DNA for the CDR3: TGTGCCAGCAGTTTAGGGGGGAAACAGCCCCAGCATTTT.

V usage is TRBV6-1 and J usage is TRBJ1-1; possible D gene TRBD1, 5 bases. V lost 6 bases to trimming and J lost 7 bases, with 15 bases between them. CDR1 MNHNS and CDR2 SASEGT come from the germline V gene. The CDR3 spans 13 residues. This CDR3 is CASRQGRMREAFF. The CDR3 nucleotides are TGTGCCAGCAGGCAGGGTCGAATGCGTGAAGCTTTCTTT.

This chain links TRBV6-5 with TRBJ1-2; maybe TRBD1 (5 bases). The CDR3 contains 15 residues. Trimming shortened V by 5 bases and J by 4 bases, and 17 bases separated the two germline ends. The germline CDR1 and CDR2 sequences are MNHEY and SVGAGI. CDR3 sequence: CASSPLPGSTYGYTF. CDR3 sequence (DNA): TGTGCCAGCAGTCCCCTCCCAGGGTCGACCTATGGCTACACCTTC.

CDR3 sequence reads: CASSPPPGKIGNTIYF. The CDR3, as DNA: TGTGCCAGCAGTCCCCCCCCAGGGAAAATCGGAAACACCATATATTTT. The chain employs TRBV11-3 and TRBJ1-3, with D perhaps TRBD1 (5 bases). CDR1 is SGHNT, CDR2 YENEEA, per germline. V gave up 6 bases and J gave up 4 bases, with 19 bases separating them. This CDR3 contains 16 residues.

V gene TRBV2 combines with J gene TRBJ1-1; 7 bases line up with TRBD1. Looked up from germline, CDR1 is SNHLY and CDR2 is FYNNEI. V lost 3 bases to trimming and J lost 4 bases; unmatched junction nucleotides: 11. CDR3 length equals 16 residues. CDR3 residues: CASSDLGQIFLTEAFF. The CDR3, as DNA: TGTGCCAGCAGTGACCTGGGACAGATCTTTCTCACTGAAGCTTTCTTT.

To note about this clone: One end of the junction fails to match germline, which may point to a read error. The CDR3 loop is CASSPSSNEQLF. The CDR3 DNA sequence: TGCGCCAGCAGCCCTAGTAGCAATGAGCAGCTCTTC. This chain uses TRBV5-1 with TRBJ2-1; D gene ambiguous. The CDR3 loop spans 12 amino acids. Germline CDR1 reads SGHRS; CDR2 reads YFSETQ.

The rearrangement links TRBV9 to TRBJ1-4, with 7 positions matching TRBD1. V dropped 3 bases and J dropped 5; count of bases not matched to a gene: 7. The CDR3 length is 15 residues. CDR1 SGDLS and CDR2 YYNGEE come from the germline V gene. The CDR3 bases are TGTGCCAGCAGCGCCCGAGGGACAGTGAATGAAAAACTGTTTTTT. Translated, it gives CASSARGTVNEKLFF. The full variable domain, with the rest looked up from reference TRBV9 and TRBJ1-4, is DSGVTQTPKHLITATGQRVTLRCSPRSGDLSVYWYQQSLDQGLQFLIQYYNGEERAKGNILERFSAQQFPDLHSELNLSSLELGDSALYFCASSARGTVNEKLFFGSGTQLSVL.

The table lists this clone with a count of one. The rearrangement joins TRBV7-6 to TRBJ2-7, with a tentative D call TRBD2 (6 bases). CDR1 and CDR2 (germline): SGHVS, FNYEAQ. CDR3 length equals 15 residues. Trimming removed 5 bases from V and 2 bases from J, with 16 bases in between. DNA for the CDR3: TGTGCCAGCAGCGCGGGACCCAGCTACACCTACGAGCAGTACTTC. Amino acid sequence: CASSAGPSYTYEQYF. Using reference TRBV7-6 and TRBJ2-7 for the parts outside the CDR3, the full variable domain is GAGVSQSPRYKVTKRGQDVALRCDPISGHVSLYWYRQALGQGPEFLTYFNYEAQQDKSGLPNDRFSAERPEGSISTLTIQRTEQRDSAMYRCASSAGPSYTYEQYFGPGTRLTVT.

The chain recombines TRBV29-1 with TRBJ1-3, with 7 bases fitting TRBD1. The CDR3 consists of 15 residues. Trimming removed 5 bases from V and 0 bases from J; junction bases left unmatched: 7. Germline V gives CDR1 SQVTM, CDR2 ANQGSEA. Written as DNA, the CDR3 is TGCAGCGTTCTAGGGGGCCCTAACTCTGGAAACACCATATATTTT. Translated, it gives CSVLGGPNSGNTIYF.